A single sample is the source of the 23 T cell receptor beta chains below, sequenced in a study of T cells in Graves' hyperthyroidism and ophthalmopathy (dated by TCRdb to the late 2010s). Receptor amplification or capture employed multiplex PCR. Sequencer: Illumina HiSeq 2000. The TCR beta CDR3 regions were amplified from RNA transcripts. The first round of RT-PCR for the TCR CDR3 was performed with the HTBI primer set and the Qiagen OneStep RT-PCR kit. TCRdb trimmed the raw reads at Q25, called clones with MiXCR and kept productive beta chains. Entries are consolidated by CDR3 protein sequence, retaining the most common genes and DNA. This sample is represented by approximately 300,000 distinct CDR3 sequences; roughly 15% of them were singletons. Approximately 33% of the sample is held by the ten biggest clonotypes. Sequenced material: blood. The source of these receptors is a man under 40 with Graves' hyperthyroidism.

This clonotype was detected only a few times. The chain uses TRBV6-1 and TRBJ2-1; 7 nucleotides line up with TRBD2. V lost 6 bases to trimming and J lost 0 bases; unmatched junction nucleotides: 5. The CDR3 consists of 15 residues. Germline CDR1 reads MNHNS; CDR2 reads SASEGT. The DNA of the CDR3 is TGTGCCAGCAGGGTCTCTAGCGGCTCCTACAATGAGCAGTTCTTC. Amino acids: CASRVSSGSYNEQFF.

This clonotype was recorded a few times. This chain connects TRBV28 to TRBJ2-7; 8 bases fit TRBD2. The V gene's germline CDR1 is MDHEN and CDR2 SYDVKM. This CDR3 is built from 16 residues. After removal of 6 bases from V and 3 bases from J, the junction contained 13 bases not matched to a gene. The CDR3, as DNA: TGTGCCAGCAGACCCGGGGGGGACGGGGCTCTCTACGAGCAGTACTTC. Encoded protein: CASRPGGDGALYEQYF.

The chain employs TRBV7-9 and TRBJ1-1, with D perhaps matching TRBD1 (5 bases). Germline-derived CDR1 and CDR2 are SEHNR and FQNEAQ (reference sequence). The CDR3 contains 13 residues. Trimming took off 1 base at V and 9 bases at J, with 12 bases between the two ends. The CDR3 DNA reads as TGTGCCAGCAGCTTAGAAGAGGGGACCCAAGCTTTCTTT. It specifies CASSLEEGTQAFF.

The chain has TRBV27 and TRBJ1-5; TRBD1 aligns across 8 bases. Germline loops: CDR1 MNHEY, CDR2 SMNVEV (reference sequence). This CDR3 has 12 residues. After removal of 5 bases from V and 7 bases from J, the junction contained 1 base not matched to a gene. The CDR3 region is CASSTGGQPQHF. The CDR3 DNA reads TGTGCCAGCAGTACAGGGGGACAGCCCCAGCATTTT.

The gene calls are TRBV29-1 and TRBJ1-4; D remains ambiguous. CDR3 length: 13 amino acids. V lost 3 bases and J lost 5, with 10 bases in between. Germline CDR1 and CDR2: SQVTM and ANQGSEA. The CDR3 sequence: CSVEDGGNEKLFF. The CDR3, as DNA: TGCAGCGTTGAGGACGGTGGGAATGAAAAACTGTTTTTT.

This clonotype has just a few counts. The genes are TRBV5-1 and TRBJ2-3, with D perhaps matching TRBD2 (6 bases). Trimming stripped 1 base from V and 8 bases from J, with 11 bases between. Germline values: CDR1 SGHRS, CDR2 YFSETQ. The CDR3 has 13 amino acids. CDR3 DNA sequence: TGCGCCAGCAGCTTGATTCAGGAGGGTACGCAGTATTTT. Its translation: CASSLIQEGTQYF.

Many counts were recorded for this clonotype. J is TRBJ1-2 and V is TRBV10-3, with D perhaps TRBD1 (5 bases). Germline loops: CDR1 ENHRY, CDR2 SYGVKD. Trimming cost V 5 bases and J 2 bases, with 12 bases left between them. The CDR3 runs 14 residues. The DNA of the CDR3 is TGTGCCATCAGTCCTAAGACAGTCAACTATGGCTACACCTTC. Its protein is CAISPKTVNYGYTF.

This clonotype was picked up a small number of times. This chain uses TRBV25-1 with TRBJ1-2, with 7 bases lining up with TRBD1. J gave up 5 bases and V 3 bases, and 6 bases lay outside the gene matches. Germline V gene lookup returns CDR1 MGHDK and CDR2 SYGVNS. The CDR3 sequence is 14 residues long. The CDR3 coding sequence is TGTGCCAGCAGTGAGAACAGGGGAGTATATGGCTACACCTTC. It translates to CASSENRGVYGYTF.

In its sample, this clonotype was seen a few times. This chain links TRBV15 with TRBJ1-3, with 7 bases lining up with TRBD1. Germline V gene sequence: CDR1 LNHNV, CDR2 YYDKDF (reference sequence). The CDR3 totals 19 residues. The junction had 11 bases not matched to a gene; V was cut back by 0 bases and J by 0 bases. CDR3 coding DNA: TGTGCCACCAGCAGAGAATTTCCCCTTTCAGGGGGCTCTGGAAACACCATATATTTT. Translating gives CATSREFPLSGGSGNTIYF.

In its sample, this clonotype was seen a few times. The chain carries TRBV19 and TRBJ2-1; TRBD2 matches 7 bases. CDR1 LNHDA and CDR2 SQIVND come from the germline V gene (reference sequence). The trim removed 1 base at V and 1 base at J, leaving 10 bases unmatched. The CDR3 is made up of 18 amino acids. CDR3 nucleotides: TGTGCCAGTAGTATAGGGGTAGCGGGTAAGCCTTCCTACAATGAGCAGTTCTTC. Encoded protein: CASSIGVAGKPSYNEQFF.

The chain links TRBV6-1 to TRBJ2-7, with D unclear. Trimming took off 5 bases at V and 3 bases at J, with 17 bases between the two ends. Germline CDR1 MNHNS, CDR2 SASEGT. This CDR3 region has 15 residues. In DNA form, the CDR3 reads TGTGCCAGCAGTTCCGAATCCATTAACCACTACGAGCAGTACTTC. Translating it yields CASSSESINHYEQYF.

This clonotype was seen a few times. The chain links TRBV19 to TRBJ1-1; tentative D call: TRBD1 (6 bases). Germline V gene lookup returns CDR1 LNHDA and CDR2 SQIVND (reference sequence). The CDR3 covers 16 residues. Trimming removed 3 bases from V and 5 bases from J, with 19 bases in between. CDR3 DNA: TGTGCCAGTAGTATGATAGGGGGACGGAGGAGAACTGAAGCTTTCTTT. Translated, it gives CASSMIGGRRRTEAFF.

The CDR3 nucleotides read TGTGCCAGCAGTTCGACCGGGACTGCGAACACCGGGGAGCTGTTTTTT. It yields the protein CASSSTGTANTGELFF. The rearrangement uses TRBV28 and TRBJ2-2; weak D call: TRBD2 (6 bases). Germline V lookup: CDR1 MDHEN, CDR2 SYDVKM. Trimming took off 4 bases at V and 0 bases at J, with 12 bases between the two ends. The CDR3 runs to 16 residues.

This clonotype was seen only a few times. The germline gene is not matched at one end of the junction; a read error may be the cause. This sequence joins TRBV5-1 and TRBJ1-4; D gene ambiguous. This CDR3 has 15 residues. CDR1 and CDR2 (germline): SGHRS, YFSETQ. CDR3 DNA sequence: TGCGCCAGCGGCTTGGTGTCGGACTCTAATGAAAAACTGTTTTTT. It yields the protein CASGLVSDSNEKLFF.

This clonotype is large (0.1 to 1%) within its sample. This rearrangement joins TRBV11-2 to TRBJ2-7, with D possibly called TRBD1 or TRBD2 (6 bases each). Germline V gives CDR1 SGHAT, CDR2 FQNNGV. V was trimmed by 3 bases and J by 3 bases, leaving 12 bases between them. The CDR3 totals 14 residues. The CDR3 coding sequence is TGTGCCAGCAGCTTTGGGGGGCTTGACTACGAGCAGTACTTC. This sequence encodes CASSFGGLDYEQYF.

This clonotype was picked up many times. The J gene is TRBJ2-7, the V gene TRBV11-1, with TRBD2 as a possible D gene (6 bases). Germline CDR1 is SGHAT and CDR2 is FQDESV (reference sequence). The CDR3 has 16 residues. V dropped 5 bases and J dropped 0 bases, with 17 bases sitting between them. The CDR3 DNA reads as TGTGCCAGCAGCCTCCCTCGACGGGAGAGCTCCTACGAGCAGTACTTC. Protein: CASSLPRRESSYEQYF.

The chain uses TRBV3-1 and TRBJ2-4; D is unclear. Germline values: CDR1 LGHDT, CDR2 YNNKEL (reference sequence). The ends were cut back, 9 bases at V and 0 bases at J, with 15 bases in the middle. The CDR3 is made up of 15 amino acids. For the CDR3, the DNA is TGTGCCAGTTCCCAAGGCGATCTAGCCAAAAACATTCAGTACTTC. It is translated as CASSQGDLAKNIQYF.

This clonotype was observed many times. The rearrangement links TRBV5-1 to TRBJ2-3; 7 bases map to TRBD2. The CDR3 sequence is 14 residues long. The V gene end was trimmed by 1 base and the J gene end by 6 bases; junction bases not matched to a gene: 5. From germline, CDR1 is SGHRS and CDR2 YFSETQ. CDR3 protein: CASSLMAGADTQYF. Written as DNA, the CDR3 is TGCGCCAGCAGCTTGATGGCGGGAGCGGATACGCAGTATTTT.

Ten or more counts support this clonotype. V gene TRBV20-1 combines with J gene TRBJ1-5, with 7 nucleotides matching TRBD1. In germline, CDR1 is DFQATT, CDR2 SNEGSKA (reference sequence). The CDR3 has 16 residues. V shed 5 bases, J shed 5 bases, and the junction held 15 bases outside the gene matches. The CDR3 reads CSAQTSGTDIDQPQHF. The CDR3 DNA follows: TGCAGTGCTCAAACCTCCGGGACAGATATCGATCAGCCCCAGCATTTT.

At least ten counts were recorded for this clonotype. The V gene is TRBV27, the J gene TRBJ2-5, with D tentatively TRBD1 or TRBD2 (5 bases each). The CDR3 has 16 residues. Germline assignment: CDR1 MNHEY and CDR2 SMNVEV (reference sequence). V was pared by 6 bases and J by 5 bases, with 22 bases between. The CDR3 reads CASSSLRDPDGETQYF. The CDR3 DNA reads TGTGCCAGCAGCTCACTCCGGGACCCCGATGGGGAGACCCAGTACTTC.

This clonotype was counted a few times. The chain uses TRBV9 and TRBJ1-2; D may be TRBD1 (5 bases). V lost 5 bases, J lost 5 bases, and 10 bases lay in between. This CDR3 has 12 residues. Germline CDR1 and CDR2: SGDLS and YYNGEE. As DNA, the CDR3 is TGTGCCAGCAGTGCGGGGGGTTATGGCTACACCTTC. The encoded protein is CASSAGGYGYTF.

This chain links TRBV18 with TRBJ2-5; a possible D gene is TRBD2 (5 bases). The V end lost 2 bases, the J end lost 11 bases, and 18 bases lay between the germline ends. This CDR3 has 14 amino acids. Germline CDR1 reads KGHSH; CDR2 reads LQKENI. The CDR3 loop reads CASSPGSEGSFQYF. CDR3 bases: TGTGCCAGCTCACCAGGGAGCGAAGGGTCTTTTCAGTACTTC.

CDR3 in DNA: TGTGCCAGCAGTTCCTTGACTAGCGGGAGATCCTACAATGAGCAGTTCTTC. Protein sequence: CASSSLTSGRSYNEQFF. The chain carries TRBV12-3 or TRBV12-4 and TRBJ2-1; 12 bases line up with TRBD2. This CDR3 has 17 amino acids. With V trimmed by 4 bases and J by 1 base, 5 bases remained unmatched.